The 10 T cell receptor beta chains presented below share a single source sample, sequenced in a study of beta chain features in type 1 diabetes. Findings of the study overall: Researchers report that Type 1 diabetes patients had moderately but significantly shorter TCRB CDR3s across all four CD4+ subsets.

Their antigen targets remain unknown. Of the isolated RNA, all was reverse transcribed, and so the sequenced material was expressed TCRB transcripts. Clones were sequenced by immunoSEQ multiplex PCR, and TCRdb holds only the in-frame ones, with some missing. Of roughly 340,000 clones in the sample, 13% were seen once. Sequencing input: naive CD4+ T cells from blood. These receptors were taken from a woman aged 18 to 35 with type 1 diabetes.

This clone appeared a few times. The rearrangement uses TRBV2 and TRBJ2-4, with TRBD2 matching over 8 bases. The germline V gene has CDR1 SNHLY and CDR2 FYNNEI. Trimming removed 4 bases from V and 8 bases from J; junction bases left unmatched: 4. The CDR3 has 13 amino acids. CDR3 amino acids: CASSVSREDIQYF. The DNA of the CDR3 is TGTGCCAGCAGTGTTTCGCGGGAGGACATTCAGTACTTC.

The chain has TRBV19 and TRBJ1-5; D is unclear. The CDR3 runs 17 residues. Trimming cost V 4 bases and J 0 bases, with 16 bases left between them. Looked up from germline, CDR1 is LNHDA and CDR2 is SQIVND (reference sequence). In DNA, the CDR3 is TGTGCCAGTAGTACCCTCGGGGATGGTCCTAGCAATCAGCCCCAGCATTTT. Protein sequence: CASSTLGDGPSNQPQHF.

In its sample, this clone was seen a few times. The chain combines TRBV6-6 with TRBJ2-5; D is ambiguous. Trimming pared 8 bases from V and 0 bases from J, leaving 4 bases between. The CDR3 has 11 residues. CDR1 is MNHNY and CDR2 is SVGAGI in the germline V gene (reference sequence). The DNA of the CDR3 is TGTGCCAGCCAGTACCAAGAGACCCAGTACTTC. Amino acid sequence: CASQYQETQYF.

In its sample, this clone was seen a few times. This chain connects TRBV5-4 to TRBJ1-2; tentative D call: TRBD1 (5 bases). There are 13 residues in the CDR3. Germline V gene data show CDR1 as SGHNT and CDR2 as YYREEE (reference sequence). V dropped 2 bases and J dropped 5 bases, with 10 bases sitting between them. The CDR3 spells CASSFSRAYGYTF. The CDR3 nucleotides are TGTGCCAGCAGCTTCAGCAGGGCATATGGCTACACCTTC.

This clone came up a few times. The CDR3 DNA is TGTGCCTGGAGTGGGAGCGGAGGGCCCCGAGGGGAGCTGTTTTTT. It codes for CAWSGSGGPRGELFF. The chain carries TRBV30 and TRBJ2-2; maybe TRBD2 (6 bases). Looked up from germline, CDR1 is GTSNPN and CDR2 is SVGIG (reference sequence). CDR3 length: 15 amino acids. The V and J ends lost 1 base and 8 bases respectively, with 17 bases between them.

This clone was counted a few times. The genes are TRBV18 and TRBJ1-4; D perhaps matches TRBD1 (6 bases). V gave up 5 bases and J gave up 2 bases, with 12 bases separating them. Germline V lookup: CDR1 KGHSH, CDR2 LQKENI. The CDR3 loop spans 15 amino acids. CDR3 DNA sequence: TGTGCCAGCTCATTCATACAGGGTACTAATGAAAAACTGTTTTTT. Protein product: CASSFIQGTNEKLFF. Full variable domain (remainder filled in from reference TRBV18 and TRBJ1-4): NAGVMQNPRHLVRRRGQEARLRCSPMKGHSHVYWYRQLPEEGLKFMVYLQKENIIDESGMPKERFSAEFPKEGPSILRIQQVVRGDSAAYFCASSFIQGTNEKLFFGSGTQLSVL.

The V and J genes are TRBV5-1 and TRBJ2-1; 9 nucleotides line up with TRBD2. Germline CDR1 and CDR2: SGHRS and YFSETQ. V was pared by 0 bases and J by 3 bases, with 7 bases of the junction left unmatched. This CDR3 has 17 amino acids. The CDR3 spells CASSLGGLADIYNEQFF. The DNA for the CDR3 is TGCGCCAGCAGCTTGGGGGGACTAGCTGATATCTACAATGAGCAGTTCTTC. Together with reference TRBV5-1 and TRBJ2-1, the CDR3 gives the full variable domain: KAGVTQTPRYLIKTRGQQVTLSCSPISGHRSVSWYQQTPGQGLQFLFEYFSETQRNKGNFPGRFSGRQFSNSRSEMNVSTLELGDSALYLCASSLGGLADIYNEQFFGPGTRLTVL.

This clone was seen at least ten times. CDR3 bases: TGTGCCACTAGAGTCGGCGGGAGTATGGATGAGCAGTTCTTC. Protein product: CATRVGGSMDEQFF. The chain carries TRBV15 and TRBJ2-1; TRBD2 matches at 7 bases. The CDR3 sequence is 14 residues long. Germline CDR1 LNHNV, CDR2 YYDKDF (reference sequence). V trimming: 9 bases; J trimming: 8 bases; junction bases outside the gene matches: 13.

The genes are TRBV5-5 and TRBJ2-7, with 10 bases that match TRBD2. The CDR3 contains 15 residues. The V and J ends lost 4 bases and 4 bases, in that order; junction bases with no gene match: 8. Germline-derived CDR1 and CDR2 are SGHKS and YYEKEE (reference sequence). The chain's CDR3 is CASSLLLAGQYEQYV. In nucleotides, the CDR3 is TGTGCCAGCAGCCTACTACTAGCGGGACAGTACGAGCAGTACGTC.

This clone was found a few times. The V gene is TRBV5-1, the J gene TRBJ2-1; a possible D gene is TRBD2 (5 bases). The V gene's germline CDR1 is SGHRS and CDR2 YFSETQ. Trimming stripped 1 base from V and 6 bases from J, with 14 bases between. CDR3 size: 15 residues. This chain's CDR3 is CASSLLGPRGNEQFF. For the CDR3, the DNA is TGCGCCAGCAGCTTGTTGGGCCCTCGGGGCAATGAGCAGTTCTTC.